Presented here are 5 T cell receptor beta chains from one specimen sequenced in a study of T cells expressing NK-cell markers. TCRdb re-called the 5' RACE reads; one entry per CDR3 protein, DNA not given. This sample's clone table lists roughly 420,000 distinct CDR3 sequences. The sequenced sample consisted of blood T cells: a sorted CD56 or NKG2C T cell subset, CD4+ or CD8+ T cells, or bulk PBMC T cells (not recorded which). The source of these receptors is a woman between 18 and 70 years old in good health.

The V call is TRBV5-1, the J call TRBJ1-1; TCRdb returns TRBD1, unconfirmable since there is no DNA. This CDR3 has 15 amino acids. Per germline, CDR1 SGHRS and CDR2 YFSETQ. The CDR3 region is CASSSPRALNTEAFF.

CDR3 loop: CSVLTWGLAFYNEQFF. The rearrangement links TRBV29-1 to TRBJ2-1; TCRdb names TRBD2, which stays unverified in the absence of DNA. The CDR3 runs 16 residues. CDR1 is SQVTM and CDR2 is ANQGSEA in the germline V gene.

The chain's CDR3 is CASSQEVGAGIVTGELFF. The genes are TRBV4-3 and TRBJ2-2; TCRdb reports TRBD2, a call that lacks DNA to check it against. Germline lookup yields CDR1 LGHNA and CDR2 YSLEER. There are 18 residues in the CDR3.

The gene calls are TRBV20-1 and TRBJ2-3. The germline CDR1 and CDR2 sequences are DFQATT and SNEGSKA (reference sequence). CDR3 size: 12 residues. The CDR3: CSASLGINTQYF.

The chain couples TRBV4-1 to TRBJ1-2. CDR1 and CDR2 (germline): MGHRA, YSYEKL. The length of the CDR3 is 15 residues. The CDR3 is CASSQGLQENYGYTF.